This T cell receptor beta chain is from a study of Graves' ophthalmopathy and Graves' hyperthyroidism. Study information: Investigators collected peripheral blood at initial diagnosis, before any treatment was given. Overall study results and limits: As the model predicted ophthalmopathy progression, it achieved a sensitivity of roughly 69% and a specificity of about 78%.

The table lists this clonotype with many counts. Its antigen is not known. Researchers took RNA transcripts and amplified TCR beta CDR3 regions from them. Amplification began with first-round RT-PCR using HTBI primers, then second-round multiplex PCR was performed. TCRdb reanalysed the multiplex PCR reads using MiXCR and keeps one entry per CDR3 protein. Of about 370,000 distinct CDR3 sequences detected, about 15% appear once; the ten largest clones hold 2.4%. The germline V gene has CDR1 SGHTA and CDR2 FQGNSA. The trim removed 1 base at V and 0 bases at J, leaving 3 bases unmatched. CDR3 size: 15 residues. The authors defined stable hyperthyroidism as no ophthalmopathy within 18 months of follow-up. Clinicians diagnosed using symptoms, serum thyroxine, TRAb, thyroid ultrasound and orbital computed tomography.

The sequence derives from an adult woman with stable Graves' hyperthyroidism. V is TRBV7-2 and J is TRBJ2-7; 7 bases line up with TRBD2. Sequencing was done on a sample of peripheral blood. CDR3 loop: CASSLVRDYSYEQYF. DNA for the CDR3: TGTGCCAGCAGCTTAGTTAGGGACTACTCCTACGAGCAGTACTTC. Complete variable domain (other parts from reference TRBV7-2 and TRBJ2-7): GAGVSQSPSNKVTEKGKDVELRCDPISGHTALYWYRQSLGQGLEFLIYFQGNSAPDKSGLPSDRFSAERTGGSVSTLTIQRTQQEDSAVYLCASSLVRDYSYEQYFGPGTRLTVT.